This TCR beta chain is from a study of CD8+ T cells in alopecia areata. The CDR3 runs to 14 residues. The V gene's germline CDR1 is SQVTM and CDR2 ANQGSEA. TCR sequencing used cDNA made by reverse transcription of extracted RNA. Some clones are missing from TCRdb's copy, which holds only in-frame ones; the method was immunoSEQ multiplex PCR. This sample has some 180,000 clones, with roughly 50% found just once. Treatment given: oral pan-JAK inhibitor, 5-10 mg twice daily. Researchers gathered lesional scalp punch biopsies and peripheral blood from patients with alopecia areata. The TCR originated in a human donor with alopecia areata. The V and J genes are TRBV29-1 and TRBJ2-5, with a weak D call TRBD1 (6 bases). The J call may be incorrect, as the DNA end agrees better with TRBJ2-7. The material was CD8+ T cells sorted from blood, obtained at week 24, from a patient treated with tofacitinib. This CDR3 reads CSVELVAGAYEQYF. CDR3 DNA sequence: TGCAGCGTTGAGTTAGTGGCAGGGGCCTACGAGCAGTACTTC.